The T cell receptor beta chain under discussion was sequenced for a study of T cell responses to AZD1222 COVID-19 vaccine. Trimming pared 0 bases from V and 2 bases from J, leaving 16 bases between. The CDR3 covers 17 residues. In germline, CDR1 is LGHDT, CDR2 YNNKEL (reference sequence). Method: immunoSEQ multiplex PCR; TCRdb's copy keeps in-frame clones and lacks some. The table has approximately 160,000 clones, 90% to 95% seen once. The sequences come from peripheral blood, collected on day 0 of AZD1222 vaccination. The receptor was isolated from an adult in good health. The rearrangement joins TRBV3-1 (or the pseudogene TRBV3-2) to TRBJ1-2; D ambiguous. The CDR3 nucleotides are TGTGCCAGCAGCCAAGATCGCCCGAGCAGGCCCAACTATGGCTACACCTTC. Protein product: CASSQDRPSRPNYGYTF.